Shown below are 15 T cell receptor beta chains from a single sample sequenced in a study of OX40 agonist ivuxolimab in advanced cancers. Produced via immunoSEQ multiplex PCR; TCRdb's table is partial and in-frame only. This table holds tens of thousands of clones, approximately 80% found once. The specimen was CD4+ or CD8+ T cells sorted from blood, collected in a trial of the OX40 agonist ivuxolimab. Every receptor here comes from an adult with an advanced solid tumor such as melanoma, head and neck, liver or kidney cancer.

V is TRBV5-5 and J is TRBJ1-5; D is ambiguous. V lost 7 bases, J lost 1 base, and 9 bases lay in between. The CDR3 has 13 residues. In germline, CDR1 is SGHKS, CDR2 YYEKEE (reference sequence). The CDR3, as DNA: TGTGCCAGCGGATTGGGCAGCAATCAGCCCCAGCATTTT. This sequence encodes CASGLGSNQPQHF.

The rearrangement uses TRBV5-1 and TRBJ2-1; D may be TRBD2 (6 bases). CDR3 length: 16 amino acids. CDR1 SGHRS and CDR2 YFSETQ come from the germline V gene. Between the trimmed V and J ends, which lost 0 bases and 3 bases, there was a span of 13 bases. CDR3: CASSLASGLDYNEQFF. The CDR3, as DNA: TGCGCCAGCAGCTTGGCCAGCGGGCTTGACTACAATGAGCAGTTCTTC.

The rearrangement uses TRBV6-1 and TRBJ2-7; D might be TRBD1 or TRBD2, each matching 5 bases. Germline V CDR1 and CDR2: MNHNS, SASEGT. Trimming removed 9 bases from V and 4 bases from J, with 13 bases in between. This CDR3 is built from 12 residues. This chain's CDR3 is CARTGRGYEQYF. The CDR3 bases are TGTGCCAGAACGGGACGGGGATACGAGCAGTACTTC.

The rearrangement joins TRBV4-3 to TRBJ1-2; D not certain. V was trimmed by 2 bases and J by 0 bases, leaving 10 bases between them. This CDR3 spans 15 amino acids. Germline loops: CDR1 LGHNA, CDR2 YSLEER. The CDR3 nucleotides read TGCGCCAGCAGCCAATTCCTTACAGCTAACTATGGCTACACCTTC. Translation: CASSQFLTANYGYTF.

The rearrangement uses TRBV9 and TRBJ2-3, with D possibly matching TRBD2 (6 bases). V lost 2 bases to trimming and J lost 4 bases, with 8 bases between them. CDR1 SGDLS and CDR2 YYNGEE come from the germline V gene. The CDR3 has 13 residues. The CDR3 region is CASSVRGADTQYF. The CDR3 DNA follows: TGTGCCAGCAGCGTTCGCGGGGCAGATACGCAGTATTTT.

V gene TRBV18 combines with J gene TRBJ2-2; 7 bases match TRBD1. The CDR3 covers 18 residues. V lost 1 base to trimming and J lost 0 bases; unmatched junction nucleotides: 8. Germline CDR1 and CDR2: KGHSH and LQKENI. The CDR3 protein is CASSPRPGQSANTGELFF. Here the CDR3 DNA reads TGTGCCAGCTCACCACGCCCGGGACAGTCAGCGAACACCGGGGAGCTGTTTTTT.

V and J are TRBV15 and TRBJ1-5; tentative D call: TRBD1 (5 bases). V gave up 3 bases and J gave up 3 bases, with 12 bases separating them. The CDR3 has 15 amino acids. Germline values: CDR1 LNHNV, CDR2 YYDKDF (reference sequence). CDR3 sequence: CATSSDGHYNQPQHF. As DNA, the CDR3 is TGTGCCACCAGCAGTGATGGACACTACAATCAGCCCCAGCATTTT.

This chain joins TRBV7-3 and TRBJ2-3; TRBD2 might be the D (6 bases). V lost 1 base to trimming and J lost 2 bases, with 16 bases between them. The CDR3 has 17 residues. The germline CDR1 and CDR2 sequences are SGHTA and FQGTGA. CDR3 in DNA: TGTGCCAGCAGCTTAATTGGGGGGACGGCCAACACAGATACGCAGTATTTT. Protein: CASSLIGGTANTDTQYF.

The chain links TRBV5-1 to TRBJ2-5; D is tentatively TRBD1 or TRBD2 (5 bases each). V was clipped by 2 bases and J by 5 bases, with 10 bases between them. The germline V gene has CDR1 SGHRS and CDR2 YFSETQ. The CDR3 sequence is 13 residues long. The CDR3 DNA reads as TGCGCCAGCAGCTTCCGAGGGGAGGAGACCCAGTACTTC. This sequence encodes CASSFRGEETQYF.

The chain couples TRBV7-9 to TRBJ2-1; 9 bases align to TRBD2. Trimming cost V 1 base and J 7 bases; bases outside gene matches: 2. The CDR3 extends over 14 amino acids. Germline V gives CDR1 SEHNR, CDR2 FQNEAQ (reference sequence). The CDR3 coding sequence is TGTGCCAGCAGCTTAGTAGGACTAGCGAATGAGCAGTTCTTC. This translates into CASSLVGLANEQFF. The full variable domain, completed using reference TRBV7-9 and TRBJ2-1, is DTGVSQNPRHKITKRGQNVTFRCDPISEHNRLYWYRQTLGQGPEFLTYFQNEAQLEKSRLLSDRFSAERPKGSFSTLEIQRTEQGDSAMYLCASSLVGLANEQFFGPGTRLTVL.

As DNA, the CDR3 is TGCGCCAGCAGCTTATTCCCCCCCGCGGCTAATGAAAAACTGTTTTTT. This translates into CASSLFPPAANEKLFF. The rearrangement links TRBV5-1 to TRBJ1-4; D unclear. V was clipped by 2 bases and J by 3 bases, with 14 bases between them. This CDR3 region has 16 residues. Germline CDR1 SGHRS, CDR2 YFSETQ.

The rearrangement links TRBV27 to TRBJ2-5; D unresolved. Looked up from germline, CDR1 is MNHEY and CDR2 is SMNVEV (reference sequence). The CDR3 has 14 amino acids. Trimming shortened V by 4 bases and J by 5 bases, and 14 bases separated the two germline ends. The CDR3 is CASSWGGMSETQYF. The CDR3 DNA reads TGTGCCAGCAGTTGGGGTGGGATGAGTGAGACCCAGTACTTC.

V gene TRBV5-6 combines with J gene TRBJ2-5; TRBD2 matches 11 bases. CDR3 length: 15 residues. CDR1 is SGHDT and CDR2 is YYEEEE in the germline V gene. Trimming cost V 1 base and J 5 bases; bases outside gene matches: 4. The CDR3 reads CASSLTSGSRETQYF. DNA of the CDR3: TGTGCCAGCAGCTTGACTAGCGGGAGTCGGGAGACCCAGTACTTC.

The V gene is TRBV7-7, the J gene TRBJ2-1; 8 nucleotides match TRBD1. Germline CDR1 reads SSHAT; CDR2 reads FNYEAQ (reference sequence). The V gene end was trimmed by 1 base and the J gene end by 7 bases; junction bases not matched to a gene: 9. This CDR3 has 16 amino acids. The CDR3 here is CASSLGSGGVGNEQFF. The CDR3 nucleotides are TGTGCCAGCAGCTTAGGGTCAGGGGGCGTAGGGAATGAGCAGTTCTTC.

The rearrangement joins TRBV7-3 to TRBJ2-5; 13 bases are a match to TRBD2. V trimming: 4 bases; J trimming: 5 bases; junction bases outside the gene matches: 4. Per the germline V gene, CDR1 is SGHTA and CDR2 is FQGTGA. There are 15 residues in the CDR3. Here the CDR3 DNA reads TGTGCCAGCAGCTCAGGGACTAGCGGGATCGAGACCCAGTACTTC. Protein product: CASSSGTSGIETQYF.